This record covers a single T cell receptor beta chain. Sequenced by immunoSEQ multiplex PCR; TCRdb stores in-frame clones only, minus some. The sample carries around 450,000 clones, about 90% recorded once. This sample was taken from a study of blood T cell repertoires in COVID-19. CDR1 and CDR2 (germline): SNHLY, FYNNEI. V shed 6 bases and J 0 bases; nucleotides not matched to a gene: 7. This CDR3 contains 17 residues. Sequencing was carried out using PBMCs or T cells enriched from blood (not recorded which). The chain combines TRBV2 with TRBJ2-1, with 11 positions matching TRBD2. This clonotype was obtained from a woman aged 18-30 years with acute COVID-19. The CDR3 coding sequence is TGTGCCAGCAGCCGAGGGACTAGCGGAGGCTCCTACAATGAGCAGTTCTTC. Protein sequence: CASSRGTSGGSYNEQFF.